This TCR beta chain is from a study of T cell changes during pregnancy in multiple sclerosis. Assay used: immunoSEQ multiplex PCR; TCRdb lists only in-frame clones, some missing. Seen here are some 70,000 clones, 80% to 95% observed once, and the top ten hold approximately 3%. V was cut by 3 bases and J by 2 bases, with 13 bases left in between. Germline CDR1 LGHNA, CDR2 YSLEER. The CDR3 consists of 15 residues. This clonotype was sampled from a female donor in good health, enrolled as a control in a pregnancy study. The J gene is TRBJ1-2, the V gene TRBV4-3; D gene unclear. Sequenced material: CD8+ T cells from peripheral blood mononuclear cells, taken in the third trimester of pregnancy. CDR3 protein: CASSHDKTGNYGYTF. CDR3 coding DNA: TGCGCCAGCAGCCATGACAAGACGGGGAACTATGGCTACACCTTC.